These 14 T cell receptor beta chains originate from one sample sequenced in a study of glioma-infiltrating T cells after dendritic cell vaccination. Time point: after dendritic cell vaccination, including at tumor progression/relapse. This table comes from immunoSEQ multiplex PCR, and its TCRdb copy is limited to in-frame clones, with some not included. The sample includes about 91,000 clones, roughly four fifths of them seen just once. This specimen consisted of blood, obtained after dendritic cell vaccination. These receptors came from a human donor with glioblastoma.

J is TRBJ2-5 and V is TRBV5-6; 7 positions agree with TRBD2. The better agreement between TRBJ2-7 and the DNA end casts doubt on the J call. The CDR3 extends over 15 amino acids. Germline V gene data show CDR1 as SGHDT and CDR2 as YYEEEE. This chain's CDR3 is CASSRGGKSSYEQYF. In DNA form, the CDR3 reads TGTGCCAGCAGCCGCGGGGGAAAGAGCTCCTACGAGCAGTACTTC.

The chain combines TRBV2 with TRBJ2-1, with TRBD2 identical over 9 bases. The junction had 12 bases not matched to a gene; V was cut back by 6 bases and J by 9 bases. Germline loops: CDR1 SNHLY, CDR2 FYNNEI. There are 15 residues in the CDR3. The CDR3 nucleotides read TGTGCCAGCAGAGCGGGACTAGCAGCGAGTGTTGAGCAGTTCTTC. It codes for CASRAGLAASVEQFF.

The J gene is TRBJ1-3, the V gene TRBV28; 7 nucleotides line up with TRBD1. Germline CDR1 is MDHEN and CDR2 is SYDVKM. J was trimmed by 8 bases and V by 3 bases; bases with no gene match: 10. The CDR3 loop spans 15 amino acids. This CDR3 is CASSLAVTGSYTIYF. CDR3 nucleotides: TGTGCCAGCAGTTTGGCGGTGACAGGGAGCTACACCATATATTTT.

The genes are TRBV7-9 and TRBJ1-1; tentative D call: TRBD1 (6 bases). The CDR3 has 14 amino acids. Germline lookup yields CDR1 SEHNR and CDR2 FQNEAQ (reference sequence). V was cut by 1 base and J by 1 base, with 7 bases left in between. In DNA form, the CDR3 reads TGTGCCAGCAGCTTAGGGACAGAGAACACTGAAGCTTTCTTT. It specifies CASSLGTENTEAFF.

This clone is a singleton in its sample. V is TRBV19 and J is TRBJ2-1, with TRBD2 matching over 8 bases. With 3 bases clipped from V and 7 bases from J, the junction kept 11 bases outside the gene matches. Germline assignment: CDR1 LNHDA and CDR2 SQIVND (reference sequence). This CDR3 has 16 residues. The CDR3 is CASSIRGPGGGNEQFF. CDR3 nucleotides: TGTGCCAGTAGTATCCGGGGGCCCGGCGGGGGGAATGAGCAGTTCTTC.

This clone was observed at least ten times. The rearrangement joins TRBV10-3 to TRBJ1-5, with D possibly being TRBD1 (5 bases). Deletions cut 0 bases from V and 4 bases from J, with 7 bases between. There are 14 residues in the CDR3. Germline CDR1 is ENHRY and CDR2 is SYGVKD. CDR3 region: CAISESRGNQPQHF. DNA of the CDR3: TGTGCCATCAGTGAGTCTAGGGGTAATCAGCCCCAGCATTTT.

The rearrangement joins TRBV2 to TRBJ1-1; D is unresolved. The CDR3 contains 16 residues. The germline V gene encodes CDR1 SNHLY and CDR2 FYNNEI. V shed 4 bases and J shed 4 bases, with 19 bases lying between them. The CDR3 protein is CASSGSSRRVGTEAFF. The CDR3 bases are TGTGCCAGCAGTGGATCGTCGAGGCGGGTTGGCACTGAAGCTTTCTTT.

The chain combines TRBV19 with TRBJ1-4, with a possible D match to TRBD1 (5 bases). Trimming shortened V by 0 bases and J by 7 bases, and 6 bases separated the two germline ends. The length of the CDR3 is 13 residues. The germline V gene has CDR1 LNHDA and CDR2 SQIVND (reference sequence). CDR3 in amino acids: CASSIDRGEKLFF. The CDR3 DNA sequence: TGTGCCAGTAGTATAGATAGGGGTGAAAAACTGTTTTTT. Based on the CDR3 plus reference TRBV19 and TRBJ1-4, the full variable domain is DGGITQSPKYLFRKEGQNVTLSCEQNLNHDAMYWYRQDPGQGLRLIYYSQIVNDFQKGDIAEGYSVSREKKESFPLTVTSAQKNPTAFYLCASSIDRGEKLFFGSGTQLSVL.

The genes are TRBV6-5 and TRBJ2-2; D unclear. Germline V CDR1 and CDR2: MNHEY, SVGAGI. The germline V and J ends were trimmed by 5 bases and 1 base, with 11 bases remaining between them. CDR3 length equals 15 residues. The chain's CDR3 is CASSMLPRNTGELFF. In DNA, the CDR3 is TGTGCCAGCAGTATGTTACCCAGGAACACCGGGGAGCTGTTTTTT.

V usage is TRBV18 and J usage is TRBJ1-5, with D unresolved. Trimming left V 4 bases short and J 5 bases short, with 6 bases between. CDR3 length: 12 residues. The germline CDR1 and CDR2 sequences are KGHSH and LQKENI. The CDR3 DNA follows: TGTGCCAGCTCACGCCAGGATCAGCCCCAGCATTTT. This encodes CASSRQDQPQHF.

This clone came up once. The chain recombines TRBV28 with TRBJ1-2; 8 bases map to TRBD1. V lost 1 base and J lost 7; bases outside the gene matches: 11. Per germline, CDR1 MDHEN and CDR2 SYDVKM. The CDR3 has 16 amino acids. The CDR3 region is CASSLLGRRTGPGYTF. CDR3 nucleotides: TGTGCCAGCAGTTTATTGGGCAGGAGGACAGGGCCTGGCTACACCTTC.

This chain connects TRBV12-2 to TRBJ1-5; TRBD1, the table's D call, was not compared with the DNA. TRBV12-2 is designated a pseudogene. CDR3 size: 17 residues. The CDR3 nucleotides are TGTGCAAGTCGCCCCCACGGGACAGGGTTCTTTAAACAGCCCCAGCATTTT. Translating gives CASRPHGTGFFKQPQHF.

The chain links TRBV2 to TRBJ2-2; D gene unclear. Trimming pared 6 bases from V and 5 bases from J, leaving 10 bases between. CDR1 and CDR2 (germline): SNHLY, FYNNEI. This CDR3 comprises 13 residues. CDR3 DNA: TGTGCCAGCAGGATAGACAAGACCGGGGAGCTGTTTTTT. This sequence encodes CASRIDKTGELFF.

This clone has only a few counts. The chain links TRBV29-1 to TRBJ1-1; TRBD1 matches 10 bases. V shed 7 bases and J 4 bases; nucleotides not matched to a gene: 9. The length of the CDR3 is 14 residues. CDR1 is SQVTM, CDR2 ANQGSEA, per germline. The CDR3 loop reads CSAMTGGLTTEAFF. The CDR3 coding sequence is TGCAGCGCGATGACAGGGGGCTTGACCACTGAAGCTTTCTTT.